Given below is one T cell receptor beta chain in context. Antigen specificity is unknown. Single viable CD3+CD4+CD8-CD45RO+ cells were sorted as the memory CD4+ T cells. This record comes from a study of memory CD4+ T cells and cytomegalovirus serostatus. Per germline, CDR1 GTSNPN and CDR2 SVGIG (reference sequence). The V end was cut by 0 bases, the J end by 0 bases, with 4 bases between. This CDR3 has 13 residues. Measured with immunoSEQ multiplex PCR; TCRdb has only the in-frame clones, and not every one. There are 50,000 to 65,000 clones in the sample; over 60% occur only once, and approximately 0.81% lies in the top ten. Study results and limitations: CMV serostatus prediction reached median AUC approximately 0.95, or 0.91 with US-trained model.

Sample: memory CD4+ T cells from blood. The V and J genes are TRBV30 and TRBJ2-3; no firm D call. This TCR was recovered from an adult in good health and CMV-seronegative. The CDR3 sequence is CAWSVGSTDTQYF. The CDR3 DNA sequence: TGTGCCTGGAGTGTCGGTAGCACAGATACGCAGTATTTT.